This T cell receptor (beta chain) came from a study of blood T cell repertoires in COVID-19. Original data processing: Counts of nucleated cells, estimated from reference gene primer amplification, were obtained. Only in-frame clones appear in the TCRdb table, and some are missing; sequencing was by immunoSEQ multiplex PCR. V, J and clone size were drawn from that table, and D and trimming were deduced from the DNA. The sample has 250,000 to 300,000 clones; roughly 90% are singletons. This clone was counted between two and nine times. Seattle patients were enrolled while actively infected and followed longitudinally. The sequenced sample was peripheral blood. The receptor comes from a woman aged 30 to 39 with COVID-19, enrolled during active disease.

The DNA for the CDR3 is TGTGCCTGGAGTCGACCTAGCGGGAGTATAGCAGATACGCAGTATTTT. Translation gives CAWSRPSGSIADTQYF. V usage is TRBV30 and J usage is TRBJ2-3; 10 nucleotides line up with TRBD2. CDR1 is GTSNPN, CDR2 SVGIG, per germline (reference sequence). CDR3 length equals 16 residues. Trimming took 2 bases from V and 4 from J; bases not matched to a gene: 9. The complete variable domain, with remaining parts taken from reference TRBV30 and TRBJ2-3, reads SQTIHQWPATLVQPVGSPLSLECTVEGTSNPNLYWYRQAAGRGLQLLFYSVGIGQISSEVPQNLSASRPQDRQFILSSKKLLLSDSGFYLCAWSRPSGSIADTQYFGPGTRLTVL.